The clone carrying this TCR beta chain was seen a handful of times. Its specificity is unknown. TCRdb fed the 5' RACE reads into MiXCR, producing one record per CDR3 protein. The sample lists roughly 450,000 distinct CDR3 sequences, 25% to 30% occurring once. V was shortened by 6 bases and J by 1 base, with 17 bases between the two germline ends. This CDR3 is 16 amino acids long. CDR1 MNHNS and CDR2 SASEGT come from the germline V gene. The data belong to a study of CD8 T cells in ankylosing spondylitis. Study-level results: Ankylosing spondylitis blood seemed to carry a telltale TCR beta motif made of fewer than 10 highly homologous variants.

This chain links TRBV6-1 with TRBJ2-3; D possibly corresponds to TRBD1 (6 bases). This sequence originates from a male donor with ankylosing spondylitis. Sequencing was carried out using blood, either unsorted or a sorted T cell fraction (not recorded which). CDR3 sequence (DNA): TGTGCCAGCAGCCCCGGATCCAAGGGGGGCACAGATACGCAGTATTTT. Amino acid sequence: CASSPGSKGGTDTQYF.